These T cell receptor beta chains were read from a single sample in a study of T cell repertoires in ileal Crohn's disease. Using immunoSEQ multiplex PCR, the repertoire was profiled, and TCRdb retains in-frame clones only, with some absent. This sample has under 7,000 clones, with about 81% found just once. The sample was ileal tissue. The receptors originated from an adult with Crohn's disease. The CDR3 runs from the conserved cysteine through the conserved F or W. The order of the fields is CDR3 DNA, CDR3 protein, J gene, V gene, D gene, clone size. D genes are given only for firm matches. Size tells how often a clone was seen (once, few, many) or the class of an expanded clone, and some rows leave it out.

TGCGCCAGCAGCCAAGCGGACAGCCCTAGCACAGATACGCAGTATTTT	CASSQADSPSTDTQYF	TRBJ2-3	TRBV4-1	-	-
TGTGCCAGCTCACCACAGGCCGGGCAGGGAAACACTGAAGCTTTCTTT	CASSPQAGQGNTEAFF	TRBJ1-1	TRBV18	-	-
TGCGCCAGCAGCCAAGGCTGGCGGGAGGGCACCGGGGAGCTGTTTTTT	CASSQGWREGTGELFF	TRBJ2-2	TRBV4-3	TRBD2	-
TGTGCCAGTAGGACCGGACCTAAGGCAGATACGCAGTATTTT	CASRTGPKADTQYF	TRBJ2-3	TRBV19	-	-
TGTGCCAGCCAAACCGCGAGGGCCGGGGGGAATACGCAGTATTTT	CASQTARAGGNTQYF	TRBJ2-3	TRBV14	TRBD2	-
TGTGCCAGCAGCGTAGAAGGGGGCACTGAAGCTTTCTTT	CASSVEGGTEAFF	TRBJ1-1	TRBV9	-	few
TGTGCCAGCAGTTACTCGAGGACAGGAAAGGGCACTGAAGCTTTCTTT	CASSYSRTGKGTEAFF	TRBJ1-1	TRBV6-5	TRBD1	-
TGTGCCAGCAGTAGTAGCGGGAGGGGGGTAGAAGATACGCAGTATTTT	CASSSSGRGVEDTQYF	TRBJ2-3	TRBV5-4	TRBD2	-
TGTGCCAGCAGCGCCGGACTAGCGGGAGGATCTGATACGCAGTATTTT	CASSAGLAGGSDTQYF	TRBJ2-3	TRBV9	TRBD2	once
TGTGCCAGCAGCTTGGCGGGAGTTACCTATGGCTACACCTTC	CASSLAGVTYGYTF	TRBJ1-2	TRBV5-6	-	-
TGTGCCAGCAGTTACTCGAGGGATAATGAAAAACTGTTTTTT	CASSYSRDNEKLFF	TRBJ1-4	TRBV6-5	-	-